These 16 T cell receptor beta chains were all obtained from the same sample, sequenced in a study of blood T cell repertoires in COVID-19. Profiling relied on immunoSEQ multiplex PCR, and the TCRdb table lists in-frame clones only, not all of them. This sample has about 160,000 clones, with 81% found just once. The sequencing sample was made of peripheral blood. Source of these receptors: a human donor in a cohort sampled during active COVID-19.

The chain couples TRBV30 to TRBJ1-5; 9 bases agree with TRBD1. V dropped 2 bases and J dropped 1; count of bases not matched to a gene: 9. The CDR3 spans 17 residues. The V gene's germline CDR1 is GTSNPN and CDR2 SVGIG (reference sequence). The CDR3 sequence: CAWSWGQGRGSNQPQHF. The CDR3 nucleotides read TGTGCCTGGAGTTGGGGACAGGGTCGGGGAAGCAATCAGCCCCAGCATTTT.

This chain uses TRBV4-3 with TRBJ2-7, with TRBD1 identical over 8 bases. The germline gives CDR1 LGHNA, CDR2 YSLEER. The CDR3 is made up of 16 amino acids. V trimming: 0 bases; J trimming: 2 bases; junction bases outside the gene matches: 6. CDR3 sequence: CASSQDRGTGAYEQYF. CDR3 nucleotides: TGCGCCAGCAGCCAAGATAGGGGGACAGGAGCCTACGAGCAGTACTTC.

The table lists this clone with many counts. V usage is TRBV7-2 and J usage is TRBJ1-5; D possibly corresponds to TRBD1 (5 bases). The CDR3 runs to 14 residues. Germline CDR1 SGHTA, CDR2 FQGNSA. Trimming took 5 bases from V and 4 from J, leaving 12 bases between them. The CDR3 DNA reads as TGTGCCAGCAGCCCCGCCGGGGGAAATCAGCCCCAGCATTTT. As protein: CASSPAGGNQPQHF.

V is TRBV29-1 and J is TRBJ2-1; 11 nucleotides agree with TRBD2. The length of the CDR3 is 17 residues. From germline, CDR1 is SQVTM and CDR2 ANQGSEA. With V trimmed by 8 bases and J by 2 bases, 14 bases remained unmatched. In nucleotides, the CDR3 is TGCAGCCCCACGGGCCTAGCGGGAGGTCTTCCCTACAATGAGCAGTTCTTC. It codes for CSPTGLAGGLPYNEQFF.

V gene TRBV7-9 combines with J gene TRBJ2-7; 13 bases are shared with TRBD2. Germline V lookup: CDR1 SEHNR, CDR2 FQNEAQ (reference sequence). This CDR3 contains 15 residues. V trimming: 4 bases; J trimming: 1 base; junction bases outside the gene matches: 1. CDR3 nucleotides: TGTGCCAGCAGCTCGACTAGCGGGGGGTCCTACGAGCAGTACTTC. This sequence encodes CASSSTSGGSYEQYF.

In its sample, this clone was seen a few times. The genes are TRBV7-2 and TRBJ1-2; D may be TRBD1 (5 bases). The CDR3 totals 13 residues. Germline V gene lookup returns CDR1 SGHTA and CDR2 FQGNSA. V was cut by 2 bases and J by 8 bases, with 12 bases left in between. The CDR3 here is CASSLSGEGGYTF. The CDR3 region has the DNA TGTGCCAGCAGCTTATCCGGGGAGGGGGGCTACACCTTC.

The CDR3 sequence is CASTDRGFDEQYF. Here the CDR3 DNA reads TGTGCCAGCACCGACAGGGGGTTCGACGAGCAGTACTTC. The rearrangement uses TRBV6-5 and TRBJ2-7, with 9 bases fitting TRBD1. After removal of 7 bases from V and 5 bases from J, the junction contained 6 bases not matched to a gene. CDR1 is MNHEY and CDR2 is SVGAGI in the germline V gene. The CDR3 has 13 residues.

The chain joins TRBV28 to TRBJ1-3; possibly TRBD1 for D (6 bases). Germline-derived CDR1 and CDR2 are MDHEN and SYDVKM. CDR3 length: 14 amino acids. V was clipped by 9 bases and J by 0 bases, with 12 bases between them. The CDR3 region has the DNA TGTGCCAGTGGGGGGGCATACTCTGGAAACACCATATATTTT. The encoded protein is CASGGAYSGNTIYF.

The chain couples TRBV19 to TRBJ1-2, with 7 bases fitting TRBD1. The CDR3 has 16 residues. Per germline, CDR1 LNHDA and CDR2 SQIVND (reference sequence). Trimming at V came to 3 bases and at J to 2 bases, leaving 9 bases not matched to a gene. The CDR3 region is CASSMGTEGANYGYTF. The CDR3 DNA sequence: TGTGCCAGTAGTATGGGGACTGAGGGGGCGAACTATGGCTACACCTTC. Full variable domain (outside the CDR3, taken from reference TRBV19 and TRBJ1-2): DGGITQSPKYLFRKEGQNVTLSCEQNLNHDAMYWYRQDPGQGLRLIYYSQIVNDFQKGDIAEGYSVSREKKESFPLTVTSAQKNPTAFYLCASSMGTEGANYGYTFGSGTRLTVV.

The chain links TRBV3-1 (or the pseudogene TRBV3-2) to TRBJ1-3; no clear D gene. The germline V and J ends were trimmed by 2 bases and 0 bases, with 11 bases remaining between them. This CDR3 has 16 residues. Germline V lookup: CDR1 LGHDT, CDR2 YNNKEL (reference sequence). CDR3: CASSQKFGGSGNTIYF. CDR3 nucleotides: TGTGCCAGCAGCCAAAAGTTCGGCGGCTCTGGAAACACCATATATTTT.

About this clone itself: The sample has other DNA sequences that encode this CDR3 too. V usage is TRBV6-5 and J usage is TRBJ2-7; tentatively, D is TRBD2 (5 bases). This CDR3 has 14 residues. In germline, CDR1 is MNHEY, CDR2 SVGAGI. V gave up 2 bases and J gave up 1 base, with 9 bases separating them. The CDR3, as DNA: TGTGCCAGCAGTTACGGACGGGGATCCTACGAGCAGTACTTC. Protein product: CASSYGRGSYEQYF.

This chain uses TRBV11-2 with TRBJ1-1; 8 positions match TRBD1. Trimming took 3 bases from V and 1 from J; bases not matched to a gene: 4. CDR3 length: 15 residues. CDR1 is SGHAT, CDR2 FQNNGV, per germline. As DNA, the CDR3 is TGTGCCAGCAGCTTCCAGGGGGCTGGGAACACTGAAGCTTTCTTT. Its protein is CASSFQGAGNTEAFF.

The chain has TRBV28 and TRBJ1-1; perhaps TRBD1 as D (5 bases). The CDR3 is made up of 15 amino acids. Germline V CDR1 and CDR2: MDHEN, SYDVKM. Between the trimmed V and J ends, which lost 5 bases and 2 bases, there was a span of 15 bases. The chain's CDR3 is CASSTRKGVNTEAFF. The CDR3 bases are TGTGCCAGCAGTACTCGAAAAGGGGTAAACACTGAAGCTTTCTTT.

The chain links TRBV5-1 to TRBJ2-7, with D hard to call. CDR1 is SGHRS, CDR2 YFSETQ, per germline. With 0 bases removed from V and 5 bases from J, the gap between germline ends came to 15 bases. CDR3 length: 15 amino acids. The CDR3 DNA sequence: TGCGCCAGCAGCTTGGTTGCGACCCTTCGGGACGAGCAGTACTTC. It yields the protein CASSLVATLRDEQYF.

With respect to this clone: Other nucleotide sequences from this sample produce the same CDR3. The chain carries TRBV6-6 and TRBJ2-7; D uncertain. The V end was cut by 2 bases, the J end by 3 bases, with 8 bases between. Per germline, CDR1 MNHNY and CDR2 SVGAGI (reference sequence). The CDR3 length is 13 residues. The CDR3 loop is CASSYSTDYEQYF. As DNA, the CDR3 is TGTGCCAGCAGTTACAGCACAGACTACGAGCAGTACTTC.

The genes are TRBV27 and TRBJ2-5; no firm D call. The germline CDR1 and CDR2 sequences are MNHEY and SMNVEV (reference sequence). CDR3 length: 15 residues. The V end was cut by 2 bases, the J end by 5 bases, with 15 bases between. The CDR3 region is CASSLEFKPWETQYF. The CDR3 nucleotides read TGTGCCAGCAGTTTAGAGTTCAAGCCGTGGGAGACCCAGTACTTC.